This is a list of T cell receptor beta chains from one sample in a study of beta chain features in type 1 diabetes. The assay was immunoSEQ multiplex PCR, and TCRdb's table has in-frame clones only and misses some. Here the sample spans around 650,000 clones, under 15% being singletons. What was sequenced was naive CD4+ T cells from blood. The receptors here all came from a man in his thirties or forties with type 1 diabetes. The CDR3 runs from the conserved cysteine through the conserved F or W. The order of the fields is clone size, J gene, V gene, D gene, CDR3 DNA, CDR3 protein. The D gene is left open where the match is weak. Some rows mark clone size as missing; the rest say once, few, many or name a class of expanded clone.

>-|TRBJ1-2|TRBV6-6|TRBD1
TGTGCCAGCAGTTATGGGACAGGGAGTTATGGCTACACCTTC
CASSYGTGSYGYTF
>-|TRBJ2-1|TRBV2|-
TGTGCCAGCACCGGGAAGGGCTACAATGAGCAGTTCTTC
CASTGKGYNEQFF
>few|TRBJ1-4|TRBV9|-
TGTGCCAGCAGCGTAGGGACAGCAAATGAAAAACTGTTTTTT
CASSVGTANEKLFF
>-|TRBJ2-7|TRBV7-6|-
TGTGCCAGCAGCTTGGGGACCAACTACGAGCAGTACTTC
CASSLGTNYEQYF
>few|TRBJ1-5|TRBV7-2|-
TGTGCCAGCAGCTTAGGTCAGGGAATGAATCAGCCCCAGCATTTT
CASSLGQGMNQPQHF
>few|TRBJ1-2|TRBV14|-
TGTGCCAGCAGCCAAGTTCCGGGACGGATAAACTATGGCTACACCTTC
CASSQVPGRINYGYTF
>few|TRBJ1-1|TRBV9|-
TGTGCCAGCAGCGTAGAGTCCATGAACACTGAAGCTTTCTTT
CASSVESMNTEAFF
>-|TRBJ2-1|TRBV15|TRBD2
TGTGCCACCAGCAGAGCCGGGACTACCTCCTACAATGAGCAGTTCTTC
CATSRAGTTSYNEQFF
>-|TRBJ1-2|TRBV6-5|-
TGTGCCAGCAGCCTTACAAGGAAATATGGCTACACCTTC
CASSLTRKYGYTF
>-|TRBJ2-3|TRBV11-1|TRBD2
TGTGCCAGCAGCCCCCTCGCCGGGACTAGCGGAACAGATACGCAGTATTTT
CASSPLAGTSGTDTQYF
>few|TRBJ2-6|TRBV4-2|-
TGTGCCAGCAGCCAAGGGGGGCCAAGCTCTGGGGCCAACGTCCTGACTTTC
CASSQGGPSSGANVLTF
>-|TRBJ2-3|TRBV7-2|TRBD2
TGTGCCAGCACCGTATCTCGACTAGCTGTGCAGTATTTT
CASTVSRLAVQYF
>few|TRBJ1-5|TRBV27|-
TGTGCCAGCAGTTCTTTTCTCGGGGCCCTTAGCAATCAGCCCCAGCATTTT
CASSSFLGALSNQPQHF
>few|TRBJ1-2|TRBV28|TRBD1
TGTGCCAGCAGTTCGGGACAGGGGGGACACTATGGCTACACCTTC
CASSSGQGGHYGYTF
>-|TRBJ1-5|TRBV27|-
TGTGCCAGCAGTTTTCGATTGAATAGCAATCAGCCCCAGCATTTT
CASSFRLNSNQPQHF
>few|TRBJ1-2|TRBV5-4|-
TGTGCCAGCAGCTTGCGTCGCAGGGAAAACTATGGCTACACCTTC
CASSLRRRENYGYTF
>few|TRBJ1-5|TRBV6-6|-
TGTGCCAGCACGGGAGCGAGCAATCAGCCCCAGCATTTT
CASTGASNQPQHF
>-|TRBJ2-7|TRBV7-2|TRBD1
TGTGCCAGCAGCTTAAGGACAGGGGAGCACGAGCAGTACTTC
CASSLRTGEHEQYF
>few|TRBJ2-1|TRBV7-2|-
TGTGCCAGCAGCTTAGGCACACAGGGCAAGTTCTTC
CASSLGTQGKFF
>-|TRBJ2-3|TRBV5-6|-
TGTGCCAGCAGCTTGGTCATCAGGGCTGGAGATACGCAGTATTTT
CASSLVIRAGDTQYF
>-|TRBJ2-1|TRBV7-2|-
TGTGCCAGCAGCTTAGCGGGGCCAGGTCAATCCTACAATGAGCAGTTCTTC
CASSLAGPGQSYNEQFF
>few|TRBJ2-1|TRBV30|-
TGTGCCTGGAGTGTTTTCCCATACAATGAGCAGTTCTTC
CAWSVFPYNEQFF
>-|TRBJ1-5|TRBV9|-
TGTGCCAGCAGCGTGACGACGGAAGATCAGCCCCAGCATTTT
CASSVTTEDQPQHF
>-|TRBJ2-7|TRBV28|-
TGTGCCAGCAGTTTAGACGGAGGGGTTTACGAGCAGTACTTC
CASSLDGGVYEQYF
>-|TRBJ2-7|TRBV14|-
TGTGCCAGCAGCCTTCCAAGTAACTCCTACGAGCAGTACTTC
CASSLPSNSYEQYF
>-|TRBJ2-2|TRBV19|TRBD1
TGTGCCAGCCGTGACAGGGGCCGGACCGGGGAGCTGTTTTTT
CASRDRGRTGELFF
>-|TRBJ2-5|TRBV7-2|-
TGTGCCAGCAGCTTAGAGGCAGAGACCCAGTACTTC
CASSLEAETQYF
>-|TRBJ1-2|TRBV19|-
TGTGCCAGTAGTATCGCGAGGTTCGACTATGGCTACACCTTC
CASSIARFDYGYTF
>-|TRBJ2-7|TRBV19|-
TGTGCCAGTCAAAATTCCTACGAGCAGTACTTC
CASQNSYEQYF
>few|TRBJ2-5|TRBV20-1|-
TGCAGTGTTGAGAGTCAAGAGACCCAGTACTTC
CSVESQETQYF
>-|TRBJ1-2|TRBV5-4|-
TGTGCCACTACGACCCCGGGACAAATAAACTATGGCTACACCTTC
CATTTPGQINYGYTF
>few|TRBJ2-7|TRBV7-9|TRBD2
TGTGCCAGCAGCCTACTAGCGGGGGGTGGCTACGAGCAGTACTTC
CASSLLAGGGYEQYF
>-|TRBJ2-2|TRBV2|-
TGTGCCAGCAAGGGAGGGAACACCGGGGAGCTGTTTTTT
CASKGGNTGELFF